This TCR beta chain was found in a study of immune heterogeneity within non-small cell lung tumors. Study-wide background: Of the tumors, a few were squamous cell, nine to ten non-squamous, and 1 not otherwise specified.

In its sample, this clonotype was seen many times. Samples each supplied 450 to 650 ng of bulk tumor genomic DNA as template. Taken during surgery, several biopsies per primary tumor were spaced as far apart as possible within the tumor mass. With untreated, newly diagnosed non-small cell lung cancer, the patients went on to undergo curative surgery. Curative-intent surgery was being performed on the donors, who were patients newly diagnosed with non-small cell lung cancer. TCR beta CDR3 regions came from multiplex PCR with 32 forward V and 13 reverse J primers. Via MiXCR, TCRdb re-called the multiplex PCR reads, giving one row per CDR3 protein. The table has about 9,600 distinct CDR3 sequences, roughly 29% seen once. The origin of this receptor is a woman aged 50 to 60 with non-small cell lung cancer. Sequenced input: lung tumor tissue.

In nucleotides, the CDR3 is TGTGCCAGCTCAAGAGACCAGGGGGACACTGAAGCTTTCTTT. This codes for CASSRDQGDTEAFF. The genes are TRBV18 and TRBJ1-1; TRBD1 matches 7 bases. Germline lookup yields CDR1 KGHSH and CDR2 LQKENI. The CDR3 extends over 14 amino acids. Trimming cost V 5 bases and J 3 bases; bases outside gene matches: 6. The whole variable domain, remainder taken from reference TRBV18 and TRBJ1-1, is NAGVMQNPRHLVRRRGQEARLRCSPMKGHSHVYWYRQLPEEGLKFMVYLQKENIIDESGMPKERFSAEFPKEGPSILRIQQVVRGDSAAYFCASSRDQGDTEAFFGQGTRLTVV.